One sample yielded the 28 T cell receptor beta chains listed below, sequenced in a study of tumor-infiltrating lymphocytes in primary liver carcinoma. A constant-region primer primed TCR beta cDNA synthesis from about 490 ng of total RNA. Construction of TCR beta libraries relied on three successive nested multiplex PCR rounds employing slightly modified ARM-PCR. It was with TRBV1-TRBV30 forward primers and a C-beta reverse primer that the first two PCR rounds were run, at 10 cycles each. TCRdb re-called the multiplex PCR reads with MiXCR, one entry per CDR3 protein. The sample has about 330,000 distinct CDR3 sequences, less than 75% seen once. RNA isolated from unsorted whole blood supplied the blood RNA, with germline DNA also extracted. The sequenced material came from peripheral blood. Receptors were obtained from a man aged 35-49 years with primary liver carcinoma and hepatitis B virus infection.

Only a few counts were recorded for this clonotype. The chain recombines TRBV5-4 with TRBJ2-7; D is undetermined. The CDR3 sequence is 14 residues long. The V gene lost 1 base and the J gene lost 1 base, with 9 bases spanning the gap. Germline CDR1 reads SGHNT; CDR2 reads YYREEE (reference sequence). CDR3 bases: TGTGCCAGCAGCTTGAAACTGGGGTCCTACGAGCAGTACTTC. Encoded protein: CASSLKLGSYEQYF.

This clonotype was seen at least ten times. The chain employs TRBV6-5 and TRBJ1-2, with 8 bases identical to TRBD1. Looked up from germline, CDR1 is MNHEY and CDR2 is SVGAGI. The V gene end was trimmed by 8 bases and the J gene end by 5 bases; junction bases not matched to a gene: 10. The CDR3 is 14 amino acids. The DNA of the CDR3 is TGTGCCAGCTCCTTACTAGACAGGGGATATGGCTACACCTTC. It yields the protein CASSLLDRGYGYTF.

In its sample, this clonotype was seen a few times. V is TRBV7-9 and J is TRBJ1-4; maybe TRBD1 (6 bases). Germline values: CDR1 SEHNR, CDR2 FQNEAQ (reference sequence). V was clipped by 5 bases and J by 4 bases, with 14 bases between them. The CDR3 runs 15 residues. CDR3 protein: CASSIRQASNEKLFF. The CDR3, as DNA: TGTGCCAGCAGCATCAGACAGGCGAGTAATGAAAAACTGTTTTTT.

This chain connects TRBV7-9 to TRBJ1-3; D unresolved. The germline V gene encodes CDR1 SEHNR and CDR2 FQNEAQ (reference sequence). The CDR3 is made up of 13 amino acids. V shed 5 bases and J shed 8 bases, with 13 bases lying between them. CDR3 region: CASSPALGDTIYF. CDR3 bases: TGTGCCAGCAGCCCGGCCCTTGGGGACACCATATATTTT. The whole variable domain, filled in from reference TRBV7-9 and TRBJ1-3, reads DTGVSQNPRHKITKRGQNVTFRCDPISEHNRLYWYRQTLGQGPEFLTYFQNEAQLEKSRLLSDRFSAERPKGSFSTLEIQRTEQGDSAMYLCASSPALGDTIYFGEGSWLTVV.

The chain combines TRBV4-2 with TRBJ2-2, with D possibly matching TRBD2 (7 bases). Trimming shortened V by 0 bases and J by 16 bases, and 18 bases separated the two germline ends. The CDR3 has 14 amino acids. Germline V CDR1 and CDR2: LGHNA, YNFKEQ. CDR3 region: CASSQEVSTGGPFF. The CDR3 nucleotides are TGTGCCAGCAGCCAAGAAGTCAGTACCGGGGGGCCGTTTTTT.

Comment on this clonotype: Germline is not matched at one junction end, which may reflect a read error. The V and J genes are TRBV4-1 and TRBJ1-2, with a weak D call TRBD1 (5 bases). The V gene's germline CDR1 is MGHRA and CDR2 YSYEKL. CDR3 length: 14 residues. The DNA of the CDR3 is TGCGCCAGGAGCCAAGTGCGGGGCGACTATGGTTACACCTTC. Translation: CARSQVRGDYGYTF.

This clonotype was recorded many times. The CDR3 nucleotides are TGCAGCGTTGTCGGTCTAGTCAATGAGCAGTTCTTC. Translated: CSVVGLVNEQFF. V gene TRBV29-1 combines with J gene TRBJ2-1; D gene uncertain. Germline CDR1 is SQVTM and CDR2 is ANQGSEA. The CDR3 sequence is 12 residues long. Trimming shortened V by 4 bases and J by 6 bases, and 10 bases separated the two germline ends.

Regarding this clonotype: Given the absence of the conserved phenylalanine or tryptophan at the CDR3 end, a read error is likely. V and J are TRBV11-2 and TRBJ2-1; a weak D match, TRBD2 (6 bases). The CDR3 extends over 13 amino acids. CDR1 is SGHAT, CDR2 FQNNGV, per germline. V was trimmed by 5 bases and J by 9 bases, leaving 14 bases between them. The CDR3 sequence is CASSPRGLAEQFL. The CDR3 DNA sequence: TGTGCCAGCAGCCCGCGGGGACTGGCTGAGCAGTTCCTC.

With regard to this clonotype: A read error is possible here, since a much larger clone lies one base away. The V and J genes are TRBV6-2 or TRBV6-3 and TRBJ2-2, with 9 bases matching TRBD2. V lost 6 bases to trimming and J lost 6 bases; unmatched junction nucleotides: 8. CDR3 length equals 15 residues. Germline V gene data show CDR1 as MNHEY and CDR2 as SVGEGT. The DNA of the CDR3 is TGTGCCAGCAGGGCGGGACTAGCAATCCCCGGGGAGCTGTTTTTT. Residues: CASRAGLAIPGELFF.

There are many counts of this clonotype. The genes are TRBV11-2 and TRBJ2-7, with 9 nucleotides matching TRBD2. Unmatched junction bases numbered 5, after V lost 1 base and J lost 4 bases. This CDR3 region has 15 residues. Germline V gene data show CDR1 as SGHAT and CDR2 as FQNNGV. CDR3 coding DNA: TGTGCCAGCAGCTTAGCCCCAGCGGGAGGATACGAGCAGTACTTC. Translating gives CASSLAPAGGYEQYF.

This clonotype was observed a few times. The CDR3 protein is CASSLGRGNTGELFF. The CDR3 DNA reads as TGTGCCAGCAGTTTAGGGAGGGGGAACACCGGGGAGCTGTTTTTT. V and J are TRBV12-3 or TRBV12-4 and TRBJ2-2; possible D gene TRBD2, 6 bases. Trimming shortened V by 1 base and J by 1 base, and 7 bases separated the two germline ends. This CDR3 region has 15 residues.

This clonotype was counted between two and nine times. The chain joins TRBV10-1 to TRBJ2-7; 9 bases map to TRBD1. CDR1 WNHNN and CDR2 SYGVQD come from the germline V gene (reference sequence). The CDR3 totals 15 residues. Trimming took 3 bases from V and 7 from J; bases not matched to a gene: 10. The DNA of the CDR3 is TGCGCCAGCAGTGAAGTCACAGGGGGCGCGGGGGAGCAGTACTTC. As protein: CASSEVTGGAGEQYF.

The rearrangement uses TRBV6-6 and TRBJ2-1; 7 positions agree with TRBD1. The CDR3 totals 15 residues. The germline V gene encodes CDR1 MNHNY and CDR2 SVGAGI (reference sequence). V was pared by 5 bases and J by 6 bases, with 10 bases of the junction left unmatched. CDR3 in DNA: TGTGCCAGCAGTCCCCTTGTGGGACAGAGCAATGAGCAGTTCTTC. Encoded protein: CASSPLVGQSNEQFF.

The CDR3 reads CASSLTEYTGELFF. The CDR3 DNA reads as TGTGCCAGCAGCTTGACAGAGTACACCGGGGAGCTGTTTTTT. The V and J genes are TRBV5-4 and TRBJ2-2, with unresolved D. CDR1 is SGHNT, CDR2 YYREEE, per germline (reference sequence). The CDR3 is made up of 14 amino acids. V lost 1 base and J lost 3, with 7 bases in between. The entire variable domain, with the rest obtained from reference TRBV5-4 and TRBJ2-2, is as follows: ETGVTQSPTHLIKTRGQQVTLRCSSQSGHNTVSWYQQALGQGPQFIFQYYREEENGRGNFPPRFSGLQFPNYSSELNVNALELDDSALYLCASSLTEYTGELFFGEGSRLTVL.

To note about this clonotype: The conserved final phenylalanine or tryptophan is absent from the CDR3, which likely points to a read error. This chain uses TRBV13 with TRBJ2-7; no clear D gene. This CDR3 has 12 amino acids. Per germline, CDR1 PRHDT and CDR2 FYEKMQ (reference sequence). The germline V and J ends were trimmed by 0 bases and 3 bases, with 3 bases remaining between them. The DNA for the CDR3 is TGTGCCAGCAGCTTAGGGCACTACGAGCAGTACTAC. Its protein product is CASSLGHYEQYY.

This clonotype was detected only a few times. V usage is TRBV7-9 and J usage is TRBJ2-5; 8 positions match TRBD2. Germline CDR1 SEHNR, CDR2 FQNEAQ (reference sequence). The CDR3 consists of 16 residues. Trimming at V came to 5 bases and at J to 0 bases, leaving 8 bases not matched to a gene. CDR3 in DNA: TGTGCCAGCAGCCTAGGTCCAGCGGGGGACCAAGAGACCCAGTACTTC. Translated: CASSLGPAGDQETQYF.

A note on this clonotype: A read error is possible here, since a much larger clone lies one base away. The chain employs TRBV6-2 or TRBV6-3 and TRBJ2-7; TRBD2 matches at 7 bases. CDR3 size: 12 residues. Germline lookup yields CDR1 MNHEY and CDR2 SVGEGT. CDR3 DNA: TGTGCCGGCAGAACTAGCGACTACGAGCAGTACTTC. It yields the protein CAGRTSDYEQYF.

Note on this clonotype: Without the conserved terminal phenylalanine or tryptophan, this CDR3 likely stems from a read error. The V and J genes are TRBV6-1 and TRBJ1-1; 9 nucleotides align to TRBD1. The CDR3 spans 15 residues. The germline gives CDR1 MNHNS, CDR2 SASEGT. V shed 5 bases and J 11 bases; nucleotides not matched to a gene: 15. CDR3 bases: TGTGCCAGCAGTCATCCGGGACAGGGAGGAGGTGAGGCTTTCTCT. Translation gives CASSHPGQGGGEAFS.

Concerning this clonotype itself: One end of the junction is discordant with germline, which a read error may explain. CDR3 coding DNA: TGTGTCAGCAGCTTTAGTGCGGGAGGGCTCACAGATACGCAGTATTTT. It is translated as CVSSFSAGGLTDTQYF. The chain couples TRBV11-2 to TRBJ2-3; 9 positions agree with TRBD2. CDR3 size: 16 residues. In germline, CDR1 is SGHAT, CDR2 FQNNGV.

This chain uses TRBV11-2 with TRBJ2-2; a possible D gene is TRBD2 (6 bases). The CDR3 is 14 amino acids. In germline, CDR1 is SGHAT, CDR2 FQNNGV. Deletions cut 7 bases from V and 6 bases from J, with 15 bases between. CDR3 residues: CASNSAGGAGELFF. The CDR3 DNA reads TGTGCCAGCAACTCAGCTGGAGGGGCCGGGGAGCTGTTTTTT.

This clonotype was counted only a few times. This chain joins TRBV11-2 and TRBJ2-7; 12 bases fit TRBD2. The V and J ends lost 4 bases and 2 bases, in that order; junction bases with no gene match: 18. CDR3 length equals 20 residues. CDR1 SGHAT and CDR2 FQNNGV come from the germline V gene. The CDR3 region has the DNA TGTGCCAGCAGCTCCAATACTAGCGGGAGGATGCGAGCGGGACCCTACGAGCAGTACTTC. It encodes CASSSNTSGRMRAGPYEQYF.

This clonotype was detected a few times. The chain combines TRBV28 with TRBJ2-3; D is ambiguous. The CDR3 extends over 13 amino acids. Trimming left V 2 bases short and J 6 bases short, with 9 bases between. Germline CDR1 and CDR2: MDHEN and SYDVKM. CDR3 DNA: TGTGCCAGCAGTTTAGGACCGTTTGATACGCAGTATTTT. Protein product: CASSLGPFDTQYF.

This clonotype was seen just once. Germline and junction disagree at one end, which may indicate a read error. The V and J genes are TRBV11-2 and TRBJ2-3; 8 bases agree with TRBD1. Germline lookup yields CDR1 SGHAT and CDR2 FQNNGV. The CDR3 length is 17 residues. The CDR3 DNA follows: TGCGCCAGCAACCGGGACAGGACTCGGTCGGGCACAGATACGCAGTATTTT. Residues: CASNRDRTRSGTDTQYF.

With regard to this clonotype: The CDR3 end shows no conserved phenylalanine or tryptophan, and so a read error is likely. V and J are TRBV11-2 and TRBJ1-1; D gene ambiguous. The CDR3 totals 15 residues. Germline V gene data show CDR1 as SGHAT and CDR2 as FQNNGV. CDR3 nucleotides: TGTGCCAGCAGCCGGCGAATGGGCATGAACACTGTAGCTTTCCTT. Protein: CASSRRMGMNTVAFL.

Concerning this clonotype itself: Given a much more abundant clone one base away, this may be a read error. This rearrangement joins TRBV4-3 to TRBJ2-3, with a weak D call TRBD2 (6 bases). This CDR3 has 15 residues. Germline V gene lookup returns CDR1 LGHNA and CDR2 YSLEER. This chain's CDR3 is CAGSLIAEGTDTQYF. The CDR3 nucleotides read TGCGCCGGCAGCCTCATAGCGGAGGGCACAGATACGCAGTATTTT.

The chain joins TRBV29-1 to TRBJ2-7, with 8 bases that match TRBD1. The CDR3 is made up of 13 amino acids. J gave up 2 bases and V 6 bases, and 6 bases lay outside the gene matches. Germline-derived CDR1 and CDR2 are SQVTM and ANQGSEA. Written as DNA, the CDR3 is TGCAGCGTGACAGGGGACGAGACCTACGAGCAGTACTTC. It is translated as CSVTGDETYEQYF.

This clonotype showed up just once. Mismatch with germline at one junction end may stem from a read error. The chain carries TRBV11-2 and TRBJ1-1; a possible D gene is TRBD1 (5 bases). Germline CDR1 and CDR2: SGHAT and FQNNGV. The CDR3 is made up of 17 amino acids. The CDR3: CVSSLDGLGASNTEAFF. As DNA, the CDR3 is TGTGTCAGCAGCTTAGATGGGCTCGGGGCCTCGAACACTGAAGCTTTCTTT.

This clonotype showed up just a few times. The chain recombines TRBV4-3 with TRBJ2-7; D is possibly TRBD1 (6 bases). Germline CDR1 LGHNA, CDR2 YSLEER. The length of the CDR3 is 18 residues. Trimming pared 0 bases from V and 0 bases from J, leaving 18 bases between. CDR3 loop: CASSQEGGVGLGSYEQYF. The CDR3 region has the DNA TGCGCCAGCAGCCAAGAAGGGGGAGTGGGTCTCGGCTCCTACGAGCAGTACTTC.